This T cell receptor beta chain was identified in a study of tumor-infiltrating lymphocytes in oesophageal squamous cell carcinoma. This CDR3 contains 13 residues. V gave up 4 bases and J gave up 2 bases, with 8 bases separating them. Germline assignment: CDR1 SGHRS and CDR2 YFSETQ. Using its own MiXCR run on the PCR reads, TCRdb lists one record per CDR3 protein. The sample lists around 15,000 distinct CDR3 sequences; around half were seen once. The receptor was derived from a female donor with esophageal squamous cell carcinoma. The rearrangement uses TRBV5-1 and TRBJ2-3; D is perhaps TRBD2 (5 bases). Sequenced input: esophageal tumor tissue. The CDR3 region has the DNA TGCGCCAGCAGCAATCGGGACACAGATACGCAGTATTTT. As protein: CASSNRDTDTQYF.